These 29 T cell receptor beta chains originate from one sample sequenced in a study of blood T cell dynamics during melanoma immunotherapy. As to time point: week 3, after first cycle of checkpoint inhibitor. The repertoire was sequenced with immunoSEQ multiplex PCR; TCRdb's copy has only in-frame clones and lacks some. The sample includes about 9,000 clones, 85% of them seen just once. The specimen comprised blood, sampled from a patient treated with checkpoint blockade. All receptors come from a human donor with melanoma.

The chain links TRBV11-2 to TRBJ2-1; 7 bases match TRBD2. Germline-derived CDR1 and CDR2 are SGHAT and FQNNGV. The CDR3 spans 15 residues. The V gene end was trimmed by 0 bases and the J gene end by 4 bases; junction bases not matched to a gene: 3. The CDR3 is CASSLDSGGYNEQFF. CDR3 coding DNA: TGTGCCAGCAGCTTAGATTCGGGGGGATACAATGAGCAGTTCTTC.

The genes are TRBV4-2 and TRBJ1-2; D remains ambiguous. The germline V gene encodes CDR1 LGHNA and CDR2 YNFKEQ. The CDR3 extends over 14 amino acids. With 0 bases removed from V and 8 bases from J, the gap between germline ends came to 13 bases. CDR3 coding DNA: TGTGCCAGCAGCCAAGAAAGGAGGCCAGCCGGCTACACCTTC. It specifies CASSQERRPAGYTF.

CDR3 sequence: CASSGGTETQYF. The CDR3 DNA reads TGTGCTAGCTCCGGGGGTACCGAGACCCAGTACTTC. The gene calls are TRBV7-7 and TRBJ2-5; D possibly corresponds to TRBD2 (6 bases). The CDR3 has 12 amino acids. Per germline, CDR1 SSHAT and CDR2 FNYEAQ (reference sequence).

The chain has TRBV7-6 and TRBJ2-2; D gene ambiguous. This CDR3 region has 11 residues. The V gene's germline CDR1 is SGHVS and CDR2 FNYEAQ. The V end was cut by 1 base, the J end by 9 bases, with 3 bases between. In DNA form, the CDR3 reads TGTGCCAGCAGCTTAGAACGGGAGCTGTTTTTT. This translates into CASSLERELFF. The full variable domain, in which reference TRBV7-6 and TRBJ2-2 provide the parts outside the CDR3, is GAGVSQSPRYKVTKRGQDVALRCDPISGHVSLYWYRQALGQGPEFLTYFNYEAQQDKSGLPNDRFSAERPEGSISTLTIQRTEQRDSAMYRCASSLERELFFGEGSRLTVL.

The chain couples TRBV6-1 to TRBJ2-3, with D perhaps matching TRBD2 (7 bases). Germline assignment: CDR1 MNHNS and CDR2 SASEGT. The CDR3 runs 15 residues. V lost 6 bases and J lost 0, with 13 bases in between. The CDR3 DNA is TGTGCCAGCAGCGTACAGGGAGGGAGCACAGATACGCAGTATTTT. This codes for CASSVQGGSTDTQYF.

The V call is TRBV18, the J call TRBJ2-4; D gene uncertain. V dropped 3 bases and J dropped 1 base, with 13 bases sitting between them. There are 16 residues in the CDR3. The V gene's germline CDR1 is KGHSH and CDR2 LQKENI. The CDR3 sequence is CASSPARVGAKNIQYF. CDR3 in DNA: TGTGCCAGCTCACCGGCAAGGGTGGGCGCCAAAAACATTCAGTACTTC. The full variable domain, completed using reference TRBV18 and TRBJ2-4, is NAGVMQNPRHLVRRRGQEARLRCSPMKGHSHVYWYRQLPEEGLKFMVYLQKENIIDESGMPKERFSAEFPKEGPSILRIQQVVRGDSAAYFCASSPARVGAKNIQYFGAGTRLSVL.

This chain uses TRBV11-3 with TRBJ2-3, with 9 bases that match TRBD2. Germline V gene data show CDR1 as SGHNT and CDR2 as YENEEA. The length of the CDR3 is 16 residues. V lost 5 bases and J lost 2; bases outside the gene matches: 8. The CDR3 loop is CASSPGTSPDTDTQYF. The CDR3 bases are TGTGCCAGCAGCCCCGGGACTAGCCCGGACACAGATACGCAGTATTTT.

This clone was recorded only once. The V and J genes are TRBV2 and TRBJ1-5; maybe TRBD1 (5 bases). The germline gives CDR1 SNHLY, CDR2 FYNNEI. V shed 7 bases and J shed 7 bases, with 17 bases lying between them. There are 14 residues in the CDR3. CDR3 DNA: TGTGCCAGCAAACAGGTCAGGGCTGAACAGCCCCAGCATTTT. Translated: CASKQVRAEQPQHF.

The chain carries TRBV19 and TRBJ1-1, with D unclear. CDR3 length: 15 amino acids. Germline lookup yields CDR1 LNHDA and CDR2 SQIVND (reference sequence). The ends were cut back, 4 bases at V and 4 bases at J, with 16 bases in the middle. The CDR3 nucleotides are TGTGCCAGTAGTACGAGACCGAACCTTGGCACTGAAGCTTTCTTT. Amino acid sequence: CASSTRPNLGTEAFF. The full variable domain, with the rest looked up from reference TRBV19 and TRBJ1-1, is DGGITQSPKYLFRKEGQNVTLSCEQNLNHDAMYWYRQDPGQGLRLIYYSQIVNDFQKGDIAEGYSVSREKKESFPLTVTSAQKNPTAFYLCASSTRPNLGTEAFFGQGTRLTVV.

CDR3 sequence: CASSLQAMTGEKLFF. Here the CDR3 DNA reads TGCGCCAGCAGCTTGCAGGCTATGACGGGTGAAAAACTGTTTTTT. The V gene is TRBV5-1, the J gene TRBJ1-4; D call uncertain. Germline V CDR1 and CDR2: SGHRS, YFSETQ. CDR3 size: 15 residues. The germline V and J ends were trimmed by 1 base and 7 bases, with 14 bases remaining between them.

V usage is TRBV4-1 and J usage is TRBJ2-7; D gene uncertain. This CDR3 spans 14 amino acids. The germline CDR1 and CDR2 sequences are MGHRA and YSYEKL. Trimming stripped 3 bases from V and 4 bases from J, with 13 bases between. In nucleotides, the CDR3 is TGCGCCAGCAGCCAGGAGAAGACGGAATACGAGCAGTACTTC. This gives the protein CASSQEKTEYEQYF.

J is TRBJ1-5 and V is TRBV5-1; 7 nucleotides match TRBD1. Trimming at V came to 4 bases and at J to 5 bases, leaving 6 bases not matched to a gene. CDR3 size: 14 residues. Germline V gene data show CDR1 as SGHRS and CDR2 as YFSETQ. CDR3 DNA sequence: TGCGCCAGCAGCACCAGACAGGGCTATCAGCCCCAGCATTTT. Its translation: CASSTRQGYQPQHF. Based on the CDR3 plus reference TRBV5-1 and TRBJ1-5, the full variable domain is KAGVTQTPRYLIKTRGQQVTLSCSPISGHRSVSWYQQTPGQGLQFLFEYFSETQRNKGNFPGRFSGRQFSNSRSEMNVSTLELGDSALYLCASSTRQGYQPQHFGDGTRLSIL.

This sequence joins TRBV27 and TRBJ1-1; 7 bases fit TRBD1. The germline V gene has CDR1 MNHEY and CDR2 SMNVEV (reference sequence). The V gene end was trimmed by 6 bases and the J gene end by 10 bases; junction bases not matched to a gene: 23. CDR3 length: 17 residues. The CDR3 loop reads CASSPDREIYPGRRAFF. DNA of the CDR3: TGTGCCAGCAGCCCCGACAGGGAGATTTACCCAGGTCGCCGAGCTTTCTTT.

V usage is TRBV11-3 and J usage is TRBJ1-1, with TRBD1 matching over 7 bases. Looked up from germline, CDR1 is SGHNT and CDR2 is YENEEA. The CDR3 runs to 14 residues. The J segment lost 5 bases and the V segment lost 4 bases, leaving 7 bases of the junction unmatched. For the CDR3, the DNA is TGTGCCAGCAGCTCCTCAGGGGGGCGGACTGAAGCTTTCTTT. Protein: CASSSSGGRTEAFF.

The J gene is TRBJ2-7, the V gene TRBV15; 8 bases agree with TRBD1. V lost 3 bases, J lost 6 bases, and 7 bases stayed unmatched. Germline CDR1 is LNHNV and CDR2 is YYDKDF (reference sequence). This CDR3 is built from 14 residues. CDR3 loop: CATSRGRTGLEQYF. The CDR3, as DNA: TGTGCCACCAGCAGGGGTAGGACAGGGCTCGAGCAGTACTTC.

The CDR3 bases are TGTGCTAGTGCCACCGGGATCGAGAATTCACCCCTCCACTTT. Its protein product is CASATGIENSPLHF. This chain connects TRBV12-5 to TRBJ1-6; D remains unclear. Germline-derived CDR1 and CDR2 are LGHNT and FRNRAP. The CDR3 runs 14 residues. V lost 7 bases and J lost 7, with 14 bases in between.

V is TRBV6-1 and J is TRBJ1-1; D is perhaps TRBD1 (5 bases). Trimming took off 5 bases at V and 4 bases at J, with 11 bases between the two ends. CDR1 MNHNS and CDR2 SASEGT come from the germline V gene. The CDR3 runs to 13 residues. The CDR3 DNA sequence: TGTGCCAGCAGTTCGGGGGTTGCCACTGAAGCTTTCTTT. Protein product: CASSSGVATEAFF.

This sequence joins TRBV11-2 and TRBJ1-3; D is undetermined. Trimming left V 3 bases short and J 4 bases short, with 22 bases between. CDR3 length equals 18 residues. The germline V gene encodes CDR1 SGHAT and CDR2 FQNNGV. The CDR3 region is CASSFGPRRDGWGNTIYF. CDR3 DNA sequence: TGTGCCAGCAGCTTTGGTCCTAGGCGGGATGGATGGGGAAACACCATATATTTT.

CDR3 sequence: CASSQGQSNQPQHF. The CDR3 bases are TGTGCCAGCAGCCAGGGACAAAGCAATCAGCCCCAGCATTTT. The chain is built from TRBV6-5 and TRBJ1-5; possibly TRBD1 for D (6 bases). This CDR3 comprises 14 residues. The V end was cut by 6 bases, the J end by 1 base, with 10 bases between. CDR1 is MNHEY, CDR2 SVGAGI, per germline.

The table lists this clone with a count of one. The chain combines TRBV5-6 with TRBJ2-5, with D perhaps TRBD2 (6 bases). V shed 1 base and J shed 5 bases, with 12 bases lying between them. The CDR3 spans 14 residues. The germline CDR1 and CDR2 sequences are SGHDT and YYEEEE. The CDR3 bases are TGTGCCAGCAGCTTGTTGGGACTTGGGGAGACCCAGTACTTC. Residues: CASSLLGLGETQYF.

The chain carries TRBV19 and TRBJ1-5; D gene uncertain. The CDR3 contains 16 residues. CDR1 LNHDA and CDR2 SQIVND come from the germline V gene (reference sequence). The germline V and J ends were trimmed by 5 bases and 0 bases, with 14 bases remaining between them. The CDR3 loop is CASSRTGFYSNQPQHF. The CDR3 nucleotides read TGTGCCAGTAGTCGGACGGGCTTTTATAGCAATCAGCCCCAGCATTTT.

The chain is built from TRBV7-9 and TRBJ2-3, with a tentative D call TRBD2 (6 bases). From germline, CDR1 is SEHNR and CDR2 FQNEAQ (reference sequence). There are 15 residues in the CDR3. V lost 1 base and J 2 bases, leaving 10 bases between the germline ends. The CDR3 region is CASSLDRGYTDTQYF. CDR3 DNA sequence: TGTGCCAGCAGCTTAGATCGGGGGTACACAGATACGCAGTATTTT.

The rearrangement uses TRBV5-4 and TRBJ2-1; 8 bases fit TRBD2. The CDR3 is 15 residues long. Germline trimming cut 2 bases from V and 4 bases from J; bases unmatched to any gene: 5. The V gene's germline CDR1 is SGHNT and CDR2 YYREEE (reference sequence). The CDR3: CASSLERGNYNEQFF. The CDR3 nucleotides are TGTGCCAGCAGCTTAGAGCGGGGGAATTACAATGAGCAGTTCTTC.

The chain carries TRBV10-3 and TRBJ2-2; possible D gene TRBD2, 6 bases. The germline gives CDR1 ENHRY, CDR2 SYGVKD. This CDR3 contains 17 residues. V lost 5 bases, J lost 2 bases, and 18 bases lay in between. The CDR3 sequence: CAISTEQDYFNTGELFF. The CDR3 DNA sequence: TGTGCCATCAGTACTGAACAGGACTATTTTAACACCGGGGAGCTGTTTTTT.

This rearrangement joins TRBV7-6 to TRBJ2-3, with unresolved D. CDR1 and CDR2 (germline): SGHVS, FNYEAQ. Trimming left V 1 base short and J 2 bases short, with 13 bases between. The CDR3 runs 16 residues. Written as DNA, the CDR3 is TGTGCCAGCAGCTTAGGGGCTAGTCGTCCCACAGATACGCAGTATTTT. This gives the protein CASSLGASRPTDTQYF.

CDR3 DNA sequence: TGTGCCAGCAGCTTAGGGGCGGGAAGCAATCAGCCCCAGCATTTT. The encoded protein is CASSLGAGSNQPQHF. The chain links TRBV7-8 to TRBJ1-5; the D is unclear. The CDR3 extends over 15 amino acids. Trimming took 1 base from V and 1 from J, leaving 8 bases between them. Germline V gene lookup returns CDR1 SGHVS and CDR2 FQNEAQ.

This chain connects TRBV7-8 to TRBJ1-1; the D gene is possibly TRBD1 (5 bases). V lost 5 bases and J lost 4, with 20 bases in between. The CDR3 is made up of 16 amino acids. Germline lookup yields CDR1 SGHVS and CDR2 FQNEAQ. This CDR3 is CASSPPLRQGGTEAFF. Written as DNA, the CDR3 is TGTGCCAGCAGCCCCCCCCTAAGGCAGGGAGGCACTGAAGCTTTCTTT.

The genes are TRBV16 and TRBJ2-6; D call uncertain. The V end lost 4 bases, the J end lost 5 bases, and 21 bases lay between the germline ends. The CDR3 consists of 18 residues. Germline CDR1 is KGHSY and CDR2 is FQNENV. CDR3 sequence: CASSLGRVVKSRANVLTF. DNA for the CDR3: TGTGCCAGCAGCCTGGGTCGGGTCGTTAAAAGTCGGGCCAACGTCCTGACTTTC.

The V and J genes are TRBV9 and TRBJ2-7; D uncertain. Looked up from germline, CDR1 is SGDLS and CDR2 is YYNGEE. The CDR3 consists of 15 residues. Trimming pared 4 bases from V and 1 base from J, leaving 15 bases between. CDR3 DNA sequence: TGTGCCAGCAGCCTAAGGTTCGACGATTCCTACGAGCAGTACTTC. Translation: CASSLRFDDSYEQYF.